The 5 T cell receptor beta chains below all came from one sample that was sequenced in a study of blood T cell repertoires in COVID-19. This table comes from immunoSEQ multiplex PCR, and its TCRdb copy is limited to in-frame clones, with some not included. The sample carries about 170,000 clones, roughly 80% recorded once. Sequencing was carried out using peripheral blood. All receptors derive from a human donor with acute or convalescent COVID-19. The donor label of this sample is uncertain.

The chain carries TRBV18 and TRBJ1-1, with D possibly matching TRBD1 (6 bases). Germline loops: CDR1 KGHSH, CDR2 LQKENI. The V and J ends lost 5 bases and 2 bases respectively, with 15 bases between them. This CDR3 is built from 15 residues. The CDR3 region is CASSALGGSNTEAFF. The CDR3 DNA reads TGTGCCAGCTCAGCGCTAGGGGGATCCAACACTGAAGCTTTCTTT.

The chain is built from TRBV5-6 and TRBJ1-1, with TRBD1 matching 10 bases. Germline assignment: CDR1 SGHDT and CDR2 YYEEEE. The CDR3 is made up of 17 amino acids. With V trimmed by 0 bases and J by 3 bases, 8 bases remained unmatched. The CDR3 region is CASSLGQGAEVYTEAFF. The DNA of the CDR3 is TGTGCCAGCAGCTTGGGACAGGGGGCAGAGGTGTACACTGAAGCTTTCTTT.

V gene TRBV7-3 combines with J gene TRBJ2-5; possible D gene TRBD1, 7 bases. The CDR3 loop spans 16 amino acids. Germline V gives CDR1 SGHTA, CDR2 FQGTGA. Trimming pared 5 bases from V and 4 bases from J, leaving 20 bases between. CDR3 region: CASSRTGQEGGETQYF. In nucleotides, the CDR3 is TGTGCCAGCAGCAGAACCGGACAGGAGGGTGGAGAGACCCAGTACTTC.

The rearrangement joins TRBV10-1 to TRBJ2-7; TRBD2 agrees at 11 bases. V dropped 2 bases and J dropped 1; count of bases not matched to a gene: 1. Germline assignment: CDR1 WNHNN and CDR2 SYGVQD (reference sequence). The CDR3 sequence is 15 residues long. The CDR3 reads CASSEGLAGSYEQYF. DNA for the CDR3: TGCGCCAGCAGTGAGGGACTAGCGGGTTCCTACGAGCAGTACTTC.

This chain uses TRBV5-1 with TRBJ1-1; the D is unclear. Germline V gene sequence: CDR1 SGHRS, CDR2 YFSETQ. Trimming pared 4 bases from V and 0 bases from J, leaving 13 bases between. The CDR3 consists of 15 residues. The CDR3 region is CASSPGMVMNTEAFF. The DNA for the CDR3 is TGCGCCAGCAGCCCCGGGATGGTGATGAACACTGAAGCTTTCTTT.